One and the same sample provided the 30 T cell receptor beta chains below, sequenced in a study of blood T cells in healthy people across ages. Together with a sample-barcoded 5' primer, a J-beta primer mix was included in a second PCR lasting about 6 to 12 cycles. TCRdb re-called the 5' RACE reads with MiXCR, one entry per CDR3 protein. Among 700,000 or so distinct CDR3 sequences listed, 22% were seen once. Sequencing was carried out using blood. The source is a man in his 70s in good health.

This clonotype was found many times. V gene TRBV18 combines with J gene TRBJ2-5, with 8 bases matching TRBD1. The V gene's germline CDR1 is KGHSH and CDR2 LQKENI. V shed 8 bases, J shed 2 bases, and the junction held 7 bases outside the gene matches. This CDR3 spans 14 amino acids. The CDR3 spells CASSRTGSQETQYF. CDR3 nucleotide sequence: TGTGCCAGCAGCAGGACAGGGAGTCAAGAGACCCAGTACTTC.

This clonotype occurred a few times. CDR3 sequence (DNA): TGCAGTGCGTTAGCGGGAGATTGGACAGATACGCAGTATTTT. It specifies CSALAGDWTDTQYF. The rearrangement uses TRBV20-1 and TRBJ2-3; 9 nucleotides align to TRBD2. This CDR3 spans 14 amino acids. Germline V gives CDR1 DFQATT, CDR2 SNEGSKA (reference sequence). V was clipped by 6 bases and J by 3 bases; unmatched bases: 7.

The genes are TRBV20-1 and TRBJ2-1; possibly TRBD1 or TRBD2 for D (6 bases each). The germline CDR1 and CDR2 sequences are DFQATT and SNEGSKA (reference sequence). Trimming left V 0 bases short and J 8 bases short, with 17 bases between. The CDR3 is made up of 15 amino acids. The CDR3 coding sequence is TGCAGTGCTAGAGATAGGTCGAAGGGGGGCTATGAGCAGTTCTTC. This translates into CSARDRSKGGYEQFF.

There are a few counts of this clonotype. The chain recombines TRBV15 with TRBJ2-7; D uncertain. Trimming removed 0 bases from V and 3 bases from J, with 6 bases in between. Per germline, CDR1 LNHNV and CDR2 YYDKDF (reference sequence). The CDR3 contains 13 residues. Here the CDR3 reads CATSRDRFYEQYF. CDR3 DNA sequence: TGTGCCACCAGCAGAGATCGCTTCTACGAGCAGTACTTC.

This clonotype was recorded a few times. This chain joins TRBV27 and TRBJ2-3; 7 bases fit TRBD1. Per germline, CDR1 MNHEY and CDR2 SMNVEV (reference sequence). V lost 4 bases and J lost 2; bases outside the gene matches: 6. There are 15 residues in the CDR3. The CDR3 coding sequence is TGTGCCAGCAGTTGGGACAGAACCTACACAGATACGCAGTATTTT. Translating it yields CASSWDRTYTDTQYF.

This chain connects TRBV12-3 or TRBV12-4 to TRBJ2-7; D gene uncertain. CDR3 length: 13 amino acids. V gave up 7 bases and J gave up 7 bases, with 17 bases separating them. The CDR3 region is CASTLEVLGEQYF. The CDR3 coding sequence is TGTGCCAGCACCCTTGAGGTCCTCGGGGAGCAGTACTTC.

This chain connects TRBV21-1 to TRBJ2-4; the D segment call TRBD1 is taken from the table without a DNA check. TRBV21-1 is termed a pseudogene. The CDR3 contains 15 residues. CDR3 DNA: TGTGCCAGCAGCCCCCGTGAACAGGGTGTTTTACTTCAGTACTTC. Its translation: CASSPREQGVLLQYF.

This clonotype was counted between two and nine times. V is TRBV28 and J is TRBJ2-3, with TRBD1 identical over 7 bases. The length of the CDR3 is 15 residues. With 7 bases clipped from V and 2 bases from J, the junction kept 9 bases outside the gene matches. Germline assignment: CDR1 MDHEN and CDR2 SYDVKM. CDR3 in DNA: TGTGCCAGCAACCTCGGGACAGCATCCACAGATACGCAGTATTTT. Translation gives CASNLGTASTDTQYF.

This clonotype was seen only a few times. The chain has TRBV20-1 and TRBJ2-1; 11 bases are a match to TRBD2. In germline, CDR1 is DFQATT, CDR2 SNEGSKA (reference sequence). The CDR3 contains 10 residues. The DNA for the CDR3 is TGCTACGTAGCGGGGGGGCCCCAGTTCTTC. Residues: CYVAGGPQFF.

This clonotype was picked up a small number of times. This chain links TRBV5-1 with TRBJ2-7; D may correspond to TRBD1 or TRBD2 (5 bases each). The length of the CDR3 is 13 residues. Trimming left V 4 bases short and J 3 bases short, with 11 bases between. CDR1 is SGHRS and CDR2 is YFSETQ in the germline V gene. The CDR3 sequence is CASSGTQGYEQYF. Written as DNA, the CDR3 is TGCGCCAGCAGCGGGACCCAGGGCTACGAGCAGTACTTC. Full variable domain (missing parts from reference TRBV5-1 and TRBJ2-7): KAGVTQTPRYLIKTRGQQVTLSCSPISGHRSVSWYQQTPGQGLQFLFEYFSETQRNKGNFPGRFSGRQFSNSRSEMNVSTLELGDSALYLCASSGTQGYEQYFGPGTRLTVT.

This clonotype was detected a few times. This chain uses TRBV7-8 with TRBJ1-2; 7 positions match TRBD1. The CDR3 is 14 residues long. The V and J ends lost 1 base and 7 bases, in that order; junction bases with no gene match: 6. The germline V gene encodes CDR1 SGHVS and CDR2 FQNEAQ. The CDR3, as DNA: TGTGCCAGCAGCTTAGGGGAGGGGGCGCGTGGCTACACCTTC. Translation gives CASSLGEGARGYTF.

In its sample, this clonotype was seen many times. The rearrangement uses TRBV29-1 and TRBJ1-4; D is ambiguous. The CDR3 totals 12 residues. Germline loops: CDR1 SQVTM, CDR2 ANQGSEA. Trimming shortened V by 7 bases and J by 0 bases, and 6 bases separated the two germline ends. The CDR3 region is CSGRATNEKLFF. CDR3 nucleotide sequence: TGCAGCGGGCGGGCAACTAATGAAAAACTGTTTTTT.

This rearrangement joins TRBV6-6 to TRBJ2-5; TRBD1 aligns across 9 bases. Trimming at V came to 7 bases and at J to 1 base, leaving 7 bases not matched to a gene. From germline, CDR1 is MNHNY and CDR2 SVGAGI (reference sequence). The CDR3 is 15 residues long. The CDR3 DNA reads TGTGCCAGCACTCTACAGGGGGCGCGCCAAGAGACCCAGTACTTC. It encodes CASTLQGARQETQYF.

The chain couples TRBV9 to TRBJ2-4, with 8 bases fitting TRBD1. Germline CDR1 and CDR2: SGDLS and YYNGEE. V trimming: 0 bases; J trimming: 1 base; junction bases outside the gene matches: 9. This CDR3 comprises 18 residues. CDR3 residues: CASSVGTGTLGAKNIQYF. The DNA of the CDR3 is TGTGCCAGCAGCGTAGGGACAGGGACTCTTGGGGCCAAAAACATTCAGTACTTC.

This sequence joins TRBV7-3 and TRBJ2-3, with D tentatively TRBD2 (6 bases). The CDR3 length is 18 residues. Germline CDR1 and CDR2: SGHTA and FQGTGA. V was clipped by 1 base and J by 0 bases, with 17 bases between them. CDR3 loop: CASSLNGASSVSTDTQYF. The DNA of the CDR3 is TGTGCCAGCAGCTTAAACGGGGCGTCTAGCGTAAGCACAGATACGCAGTATTTT. Combining the CDR3 with reference TRBV7-3 and TRBJ2-3 gives the whole variable domain GAGVSQTPSNKVTEKGKYVELRCDPISGHTALYWYRQSLGQGPEFLIYFQGTGAADDSGLPNDRFFAVRPEGSVSTLKIQRTERGDSAVYLCASSLNGASSVSTDTQYFGPGTRLTVL.

This sequence joins TRBV7-9 and TRBJ2-5; 7 nucleotides agree with TRBD2. Losses at the gene ends were 8 bases for V and 4 bases for J; bases not matched to a gene: 19. Germline CDR1 and CDR2: SEHNR and FQNEAQ (reference sequence). This CDR3 contains 17 residues. The CDR3 DNA follows: TGTGCCAGCTCGGGTGCGTGGGCGGGAGAGGTCTTAGAGACCCAGTACTTC. Amino acids: CASSGAWAGEVLETQYF.

The V call is TRBV20-1, the J call TRBJ1-5, with D uncertain. The germline V and J ends were trimmed by 4 bases and 0 bases, with 4 bases remaining between them. Germline loops: CDR1 DFQATT, CDR2 SNEGSKA (reference sequence). The CDR3 runs to 12 residues. The CDR3 nucleotides read TGCAGTGCTACGGATAGCAATCAGCCCCAGCATTTT. Encoded protein: CSATDSNQPQHF.

This clonotype appeared a few times. This chain connects TRBV7-9 to TRBJ2-1, with D perhaps matching TRBD2 (6 bases). Germline V lookup: CDR1 SEHNR, CDR2 FQNEAQ (reference sequence). The CDR3 sequence is 14 residues long. The V gene lost 5 bases and the J gene lost 4 bases, with 12 bases spanning the gap. This CDR3 is CASSPSAPYNEQFF. In nucleotides, the CDR3 is TGTGCCAGCAGCCCTAGCGCCCCATACAATGAGCAGTTCTTC.

This clonotype showed up just a few times. V usage is TRBV29-1 and J usage is TRBJ2-3; 8 bases align to TRBD2. V was pared by 6 bases and J by 7 bases, with 12 bases of the junction left unmatched. This CDR3 contains 14 residues. Per germline, CDR1 SQVTM and CDR2 ANQGSEA. CDR3 sequence: CSVAPGLVLNTQYF. CDR3 in DNA: TGCAGCGTCGCTCCGGGACTAGTACTAAATACGCAGTATTTT.

This clonotype was counted a few times. This chain joins TRBV5-1 and TRBJ2-3; 7 bases fit TRBD1. CDR3 length equals 16 residues. V gave up 0 bases and J gave up 4 bases; unmatched junction bases: 8. CDR1 SGHRS and CDR2 YFSETQ come from the germline V gene. The CDR3 loop is CASSLEIGGEADTQYF. Written as DNA, the CDR3 is TGCGCCAGCAGCTTGGAGATAGGGGGCGAGGCAGATACGCAGTATTTT.

This clonotype turned up a few times. V usage is TRBV20-1 and J usage is TRBJ2-3, with D possibly TRBD1 on 6 matching bases. Germline CDR1 is DFQATT and CDR2 is SNEGSKA (reference sequence). V lost 6 bases, J lost 0 bases, and 19 bases lay in between. The CDR3 length is 16 residues. CDR3 in DNA: TGCAGTGCAAAGGACAGAACCCTATCTAGCACAGATACGCAGTATTTT. It translates to CSAKDRTLSSTDTQYF.

This sequence joins TRBV20-1 and TRBJ2-3; possibly TRBD2 for D (5 bases). Germline-derived CDR1 and CDR2 are DFQATT and SNEGSKA (reference sequence). The CDR3 totals 14 residues. V lost 6 bases and J 1 base, leaving 14 bases between the germline ends. The CDR3 is CSACDLGGTDTQYF. As DNA, the CDR3 is TGCAGTGCGTGCGATCTCGGGGGCACAGATACGCAGTATTTT.

This clonotype showed up just a few times. V and J are TRBV11-2 and TRBJ2-3; TRBD1 agrees at 8 bases. This CDR3 has 15 residues. The germline CDR1 and CDR2 sequences are SGHAT and FQNNGV. V gave up 7 bases and J gave up 2 bases; unmatched junction bases: 8. The CDR3 DNA reads TGTGCCAGCAACCGGGACAGGTCAGACACAGATACGCAGTATTTT. Protein product: CASNRDRSDTDTQYF.

This clonotype was picked up a small number of times. Here the CDR3 DNA reads TGTGCCAGCAGTTTTGTGACAGGGGTCGGCGGGGAAAAACTGTTTTTT. Its protein product is CASSFVTGVGGEKLFF. The genes are TRBV12-3 or TRBV12-4 and TRBJ1-4, with 8 bases lining up with TRBD1. The length of the CDR3 is 16 residues. Trimming took 3 bases from V and 8 from J; bases not matched to a gene: 11.

This clonotype has ten or more counts. The chain employs TRBV28 and TRBJ1-2; D uncertain. Germline V gene lookup returns CDR1 MDHEN and CDR2 SYDVKM. Trimming pared 7 bases from V and 6 bases from J, leaving 15 bases between. CDR3 length: 13 residues. The DNA of the CDR3 is TGTGCCAGCATTCGGCCGCCGGCGGATGGCTACACCTTC. Protein sequence: CASIRPPADGYTF.

This clonotype was recorded a few times. V usage is TRBV7-9 and J usage is TRBJ2-5; D may be TRBD2 (5 bases). Trimming pared 5 bases from V and 3 bases from J, leaving 13 bases between. The CDR3 is made up of 14 amino acids. Looked up from germline, CDR1 is SEHNR and CDR2 is FQNEAQ (reference sequence). CDR3 sequence reads: CASSIHLREETQYF. CDR3 nucleotide sequence: TGTGCCAGCAGCATACATCTGCGGGAAGAGACCCAGTACTTC.

There are a few counts of this clonotype. The chain couples TRBV10-3 to TRBJ1-3, with 7 bases lining up with TRBD1. Germline CDR1 and CDR2: ENHRY and SYGVKD. The CDR3 is 15 residues long. The junction had 5 bases not matched to a gene; V was cut back by 4 bases and J by 2 bases. The CDR3 spells CAISATGQAGNTIYF. The CDR3 region has the DNA TGTGCCATCAGTGCGACAGGGCAAGCTGGAAACACCATATATTTT.

Here the CDR3 DNA reads TGTGCCTGCCTTAAGGCCGGGGGCACTGAAGCTTTCTTT. Amino acid sequence: CACLKAGGTEAFF. The chain couples TRBV30 to TRBJ1-1; TRBD1 is a possible D gene (5 bases). Trimming took off 6 bases at V and 4 bases at J, with 15 bases between the two ends. This CDR3 is built from 13 residues. Per the germline V gene, CDR1 is GTSNPN and CDR2 is SVGIG (reference sequence).

There are a few counts of this clonotype. The J gene is TRBJ2-2, the V gene TRBV10-3; the match to TRBD1 covers 11 bases. CDR1 and CDR2 (germline): ENHRY, SYGVKD. The V segment lost 10 bases and the J segment 4 bases; nucleotides outside the gene matches: 5. CDR3 length equals 14 residues. CDR3 sequence reads: CASWTGGVTGELFF. The CDR3 DNA sequence: TGTGCCAGCTGGACAGGGGGCGTCACCGGGGAGCTGTTTTTT.

The sample holds a few counts of this clonotype. V is TRBV20-1 and J is TRBJ2-1; 10 bases map to TRBD2. The V gene's germline CDR1 is DFQATT and CDR2 SNEGSKA (reference sequence). Trimming took 0 bases from V and 10 from J; bases not matched to a gene: 6. The CDR3 extends over 14 amino acids. The CDR3 coding sequence is TGCAGTGCTAGAGATCTAGCGGGGGTAGTGGAGCAGTTCTTC. It yields the protein CSARDLAGVVEQFF.